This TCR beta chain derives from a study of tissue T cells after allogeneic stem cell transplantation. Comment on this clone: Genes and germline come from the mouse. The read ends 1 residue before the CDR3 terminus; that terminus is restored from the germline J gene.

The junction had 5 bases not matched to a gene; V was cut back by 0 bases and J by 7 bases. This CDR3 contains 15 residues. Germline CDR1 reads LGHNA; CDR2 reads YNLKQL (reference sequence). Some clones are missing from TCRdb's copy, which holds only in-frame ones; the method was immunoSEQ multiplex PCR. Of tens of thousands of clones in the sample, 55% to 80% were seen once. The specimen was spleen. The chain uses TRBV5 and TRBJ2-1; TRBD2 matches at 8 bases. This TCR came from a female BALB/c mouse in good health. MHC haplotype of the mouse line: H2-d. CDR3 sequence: CASSQESGGWAEQFF. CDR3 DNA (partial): TGTGCCAGCAGCCAAGAATCTGGGGGGTGGGCTGAGCAGTTC.